Below are 9 T cell receptor beta chains sequenced from a single sample in a study of T cell repertoires and HLA-DP antigens. Sequencing used immunoSEQ multiplex PCR; TCRdb keeps in-frame clones, though not all of them. This sample has about 89,000 clones; 86% occur once, and the top ten carry about 1.8%. No cognate antigen is known for these TCRs. What was sequenced was CD4+ T cells from PBMCs. The receptors were gathered from a man aged 50-59 years in good health and CMV-seronegative.

J is TRBJ1-6 and V is TRBV6-5; 7 bases align to TRBD1. Germline CDR1 is MNHEY and CDR2 is SVGAGI. Trimming cost V 0 bases and J 9 bases; bases outside gene matches: 5. The CDR3 has 15 residues. In nucleotides, the CDR3 is TGTGCCAGCAGTTACTCGAACAGGGGAATTTCACCCCTCCACTTT. Its protein is CASSYSNRGISPLHF.

This rearrangement joins TRBV4-1 to TRBJ2-5; 14 bases agree with TRBD2. The CDR3 sequence is 15 residues long. With V trimmed by 3 bases and J by 4 bases, 1 base remained unmatched. Germline lookup yields CDR1 MGHRA and CDR2 YSYEKL. CDR3 protein: CASSQGTSGRETQYF. The DNA for the CDR3 is TGCGCCAGCAGCCAGGGGACTAGCGGGAGAGAGACCCAGTACTTC.

The chain is built from TRBV30 and TRBJ1-3; D may be TRBD1 (5 bases). The germline CDR1 and CDR2 sequences are GTSNPN and SVGIG (reference sequence). Trimming shortened V by 4 bases and J by 2 bases, and 15 bases separated the two germline ends. CDR3 length: 15 amino acids. The CDR3 nucleotides are TGTGCCTGGACCGCCGACAGAAAACCTGGAAACACCATATATTTT. Protein: CAWTADRKPGNTIYF.

This chain links TRBV11-2 with TRBJ2-3, with 14 positions matching TRBD2. The germline gives CDR1 SGHAT, CDR2 FQNNGV. The J segment lost 4 bases and the V segment lost 5 bases, leaving 5 bases of the junction unmatched. This CDR3 spans 16 amino acids. CDR3 loop: CASSRGLAGVSDTQYF. The DNA for the CDR3 is TGTGCCAGCAGCCGGGGACTAGCGGGAGTCTCAGATACGCAGTATTTT.

This chain uses TRBV19 with TRBJ1-5; TRBD1 matches at 10 bases. V shed 4 bases and J 5 bases; nucleotides not matched to a gene: 5. The CDR3 contains 15 residues. Germline-derived CDR1 and CDR2 are LNHDA and SQIVND (reference sequence). As DNA, the CDR3 is TGTGCCAGTAGTACCGGACAGGGGGGTGATCAGCCCCAGCATTTT. Protein: CASSTGQGGDQPQHF.

V usage is TRBV25-1 and J usage is TRBJ1-4, with D perhaps matching TRBD1 (5 bases). Per the germline V gene, CDR1 is MGHDK and CDR2 is SYGVNS. V shed 3 bases and J shed 7 bases, with 15 bases lying between them. CDR3 length equals 15 residues. The CDR3 sequence: CASSDTAKTVEKLFF. The CDR3 DNA is TGTGCCAGCAGTGATACCGCGAAGACAGTTGAAAAACTGTTTTTT.

The chain has TRBV7-2 and TRBJ1-1; no clear D gene. The V gene lost 1 base and the J gene lost 3 bases, with 6 bases spanning the gap. Germline CDR1 reads SGHTA; CDR2 reads FQGNSA. The CDR3 is made up of 13 amino acids. CDR3 region: CASSLVSYTEAFF. CDR3 coding DNA: TGTGCCAGCAGCTTAGTCAGCTACACTGAAGCTTTCTTT.

V gene TRBV6-4 combines with J gene TRBJ2-7; 9 bases are shared with TRBD1. The length of the CDR3 is 15 residues. With 4 bases clipped from V and 2 bases from J, the junction kept 6 bases outside the gene matches. Germline CDR1 reads MRHNA; CDR2 reads SNTAGT. The CDR3 bases are TGTGCCAGCAGTGGGCCGGGACAGGGCCCCTACGAGCAGTACTTC. It yields the protein CASSGPGQGPYEQYF.

CDR3 protein: CASTKDLTDGYTF. In DNA, the CDR3 is TGTGCCAGCACCAAGGACCTAACGGACGGCTACACCTTC. V and J are TRBV6-5 and TRBJ1-2, with D unresolved. The CDR3 runs 13 residues. The V end was cut by 7 bases, the J end by 8 bases, with 17 bases between. Germline V gene lookup returns CDR1 MNHEY and CDR2 SVGAGI.